The 8 T cell receptor beta chains presented below share a single source sample, sequenced in a study of blood T cells in healthy people across ages (dated by TCRdb to between 2014 and 2017). Libraries were built with 5' RACE. Reads for this sample came from an Illumina HiSeq 2500. A second roughly 6 to 12 cycle PCR used a sample-barcoded 5' primer and a J-beta primer mix. TCRdb reran the public reads through fastp at Q25 and MiXCR, keeping productive beta chains. Every distinct CDR3 protein forms one entry, paired with its most common genes and DNA. The sample yields under 1,000,000 distinct CDR3 sequences; about 42% were counted once. The ten largest clones add up to approximately 18% of the sample. The sequencing sample was made of blood. These TCRs come from a man older than 75 in good health.

The rearrangement joins TRBV7-2 to TRBJ2-1, with TRBD1 as a possible D gene (7 bases). The germline gives CDR1 SGHTA, CDR2 FQGNSA. This CDR3 is 20 amino acids long. V was trimmed by 4 bases and J by 4 bases, leaving 29 bases between them. Written as DNA, the CDR3 is TGTGCCAGCAGCTCTAGGGGGTTAAACAGGGGAGCGGGTTCTTACAATGAGCAGTTCTTC. Protein sequence: CASSSRGLNRGAGSYNEQFF. The full variable domain, its missing parts supplied by reference TRBV7-2 and TRBJ2-1, is GAGVSQSPSNKVTEKGKDVELRCDPISGHTALYWYRQSLGQGLEFLIYFQGNSAPDKSGLPSDRFSAERTGGSVSTLTIQRTQQEDSAVYLCASSSRGLNRGAGSYNEQFFGPGTRLTVL.

J is TRBJ1-1 and V is TRBV24-1; 7 positions match TRBD1. In germline, CDR1 is KGHDR, CDR2 SFDVKD. This CDR3 is 14 amino acids long. J gave up 5 bases and V 2 bases, and 4 bases lay outside the gene matches. The CDR3 here is CATSDSTGRTEAFF. CDR3 nucleotides: TGTGCCACCAGTGATTCGACAGGGCGAACTGAAGCTTTCTTT.

The CDR3 coding sequence is TGTGCCAGCAGACAATTTAGCGGCGAAGCCGGGGAGCTGTTTTTT. Encoded protein: CASRQFSGEAGELFF. The rearrangement uses TRBV2 and TRBJ2-2, with a weak D call TRBD2 (6 bases). Trimming removed 6 bases from V and 6 bases from J, with 17 bases in between. The CDR3 sequence is 15 residues long. The V gene's germline CDR1 is SNHLY and CDR2 FYNNEI. The variable domain in full, with the rest retrieved from reference TRBV2 and TRBJ2-2, is EPEVTQTPSHQVTQMGQEVILRCVPISNHLYFYWYRQILGQKVEFLVSFYNNEISEKSEIFDDQFSVERPDGSNFTLKIRSTKLEDSAMYFCASRQFSGEAGELFFGEGSRLTVL.

This clonotype has a handful of counts. V is TRBV29-1 and J is TRBJ2-7, with D possibly TRBD2 on 5 matching bases. Trimming removed 8 bases at V and 7 bases at J, with 18 bases between. CDR3 length equals 12 residues. Looked up from germline, CDR1 is SQVTM and CDR2 is ANQGSEA. For the CDR3, the DNA is TGCAGCACTAGTACGAGCTCCGGGGAGCAGTACTTC. Translating it yields CSTSTSSGEQYF.

This clonotype has a handful of counts. The chain recombines TRBV20-1 with TRBJ2-5, with 10 bases that match TRBD2. This CDR3 comprises 14 residues. V gave up 6 bases and J gave up 1 base; unmatched junction bases: 5. Germline V gene data show CDR1 as DFQATT and CDR2 as SNEGSKA (reference sequence). CDR3: CSADSGRGQETQYF. As DNA, the CDR3 is TGCAGTGCCGACAGCGGGAGGGGCCAAGAGACCCAGTACTTC.

Notes on this clonotype: A single base separates this from a much larger clone, so it may be a read error. V and J are TRBV20-1 and TRBJ2-7, with D perhaps assigned TRBD1 or TRBD2 (5 bases each). Trimming cost V 3 bases and J 0 bases, with 12 bases left between them. The length of the CDR3 is 14 residues. CDR1 is DFQATT and CDR2 is SNEGSKA in the germline V gene (reference sequence). CDR3 residues: CSASPGRLSYEQYF. The DNA for the CDR3 is TGCAGTGCTAGTCCGGGACGCCTCTCCTACGAGCAGTACTTC.

CDR3 amino acids: CASSQQISGETQFF. In DNA, the CDR3 is TGCGCCAGCAGCCAACAGATCTCGGGGGAGACCCAGTTCTTC. The gene calls are TRBV5-1 and TRBJ2-5; tentative D call: TRBD2 (6 bases). TRBJ2-1 explains the end of the DNA better; the J call may be wrong. Germline CDR1 reads SGHRS; CDR2 reads YFSETQ. The CDR3 totals 14 residues.

The gene calls are TRBV28 and TRBJ1-2; D not resolved. Germline loops: CDR1 MDHEN, CDR2 SYDVKM. The CDR3 spans 13 residues. V shed 6 bases and J shed 4 bases, with 12 bases lying between them. The chain's CDR3 is CASREGGLYGYTF. The CDR3 region has the DNA TGTGCCAGCAGAGAAGGAGGTCTCTATGGCTACACCTTC.